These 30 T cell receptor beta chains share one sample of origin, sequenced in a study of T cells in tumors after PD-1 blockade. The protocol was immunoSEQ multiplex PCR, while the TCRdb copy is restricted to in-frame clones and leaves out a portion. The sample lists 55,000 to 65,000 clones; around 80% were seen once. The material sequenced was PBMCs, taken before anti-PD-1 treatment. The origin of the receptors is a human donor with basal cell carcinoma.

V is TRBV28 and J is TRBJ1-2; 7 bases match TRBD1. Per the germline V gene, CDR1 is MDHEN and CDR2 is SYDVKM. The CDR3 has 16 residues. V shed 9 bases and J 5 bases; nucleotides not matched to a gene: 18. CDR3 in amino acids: CASYQGGARVEYGYTF. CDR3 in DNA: TGTGCCAGTTACCAGGGGGGGGCGCGGGTGGAATATGGCTACACCTTC.

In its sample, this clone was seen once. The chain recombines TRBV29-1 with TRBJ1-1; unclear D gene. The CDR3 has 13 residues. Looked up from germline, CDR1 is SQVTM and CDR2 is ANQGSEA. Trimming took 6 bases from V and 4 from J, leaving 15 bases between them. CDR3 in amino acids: CSVLGISSTEAFF. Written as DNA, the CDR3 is TGCAGCGTGTTGGGCATTTCTTCCACTGAAGCTTTCTTT.

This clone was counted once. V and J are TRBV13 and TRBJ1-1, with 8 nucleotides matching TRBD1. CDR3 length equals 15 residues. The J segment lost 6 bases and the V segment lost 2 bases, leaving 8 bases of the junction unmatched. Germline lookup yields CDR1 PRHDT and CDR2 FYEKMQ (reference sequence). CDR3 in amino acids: CASSLRQRRGPEAFF. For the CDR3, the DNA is TGTGCCAGCAGCTTACGTCAGCGCAGGGGGCCTGAAGCTTTCTTT.

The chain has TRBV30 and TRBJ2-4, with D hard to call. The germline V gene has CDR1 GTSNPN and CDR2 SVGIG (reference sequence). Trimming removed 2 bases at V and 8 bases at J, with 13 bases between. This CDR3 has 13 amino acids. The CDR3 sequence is CAWSQRSRDIQYF. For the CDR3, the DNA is TGTGCCTGGAGTCAGAGGTCTAGGGACATTCAGTACTTC.

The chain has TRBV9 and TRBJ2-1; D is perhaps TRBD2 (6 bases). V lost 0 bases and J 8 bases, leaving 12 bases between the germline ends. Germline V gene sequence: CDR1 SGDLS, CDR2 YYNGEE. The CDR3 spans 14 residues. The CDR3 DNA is TGTGCCAGCAGCGTAGGACTAGAAAGGGATGAGCAGTTCTTC. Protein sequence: CASSVGLERDEQFF.

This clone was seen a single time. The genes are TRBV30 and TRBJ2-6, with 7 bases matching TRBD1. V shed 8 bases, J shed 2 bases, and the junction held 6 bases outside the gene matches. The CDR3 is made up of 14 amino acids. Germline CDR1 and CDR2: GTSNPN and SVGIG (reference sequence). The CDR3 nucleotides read TGTGCCAGACAACAGGGGACTGGGGCCAACGTCCTGACTTTC. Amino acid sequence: CARQQGTGANVLTF.

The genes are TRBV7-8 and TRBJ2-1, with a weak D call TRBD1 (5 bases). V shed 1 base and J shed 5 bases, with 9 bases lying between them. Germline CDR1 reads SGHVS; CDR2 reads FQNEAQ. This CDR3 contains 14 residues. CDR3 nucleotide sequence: TGTGCCAGCAGCTTAGTGACAGCTGACAATGAGCAGTTCTTC. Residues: CASSLVTADNEQFF. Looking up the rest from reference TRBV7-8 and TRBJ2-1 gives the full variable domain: GAGVSQSPRYKVAKRGQDVALRCDPISGHVSLFWYQQALGQGPEFLTYFQNEAQLDKSGLPSDRFFAERPEGSVSTLKIQRTQQEDSAVYLCASSLVTADNEQFFGPGTRLTVL.

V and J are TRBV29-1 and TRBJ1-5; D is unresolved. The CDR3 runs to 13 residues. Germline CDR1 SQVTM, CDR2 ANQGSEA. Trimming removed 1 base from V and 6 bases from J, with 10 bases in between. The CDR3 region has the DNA TGCAGCGTTGAAGGAGGGCTGGGTCAGCCCCAGCATTTT. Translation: CSVEGGLGQPQHF.

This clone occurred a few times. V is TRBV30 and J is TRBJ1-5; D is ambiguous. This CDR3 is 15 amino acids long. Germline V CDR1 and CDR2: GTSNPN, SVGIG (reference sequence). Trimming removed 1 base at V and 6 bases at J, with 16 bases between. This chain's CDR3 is CAWSARRGGSQPQHF. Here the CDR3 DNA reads TGTGCCTGGAGTGCCCGACGGGGAGGGAGTCAGCCCCAGCATTTT.

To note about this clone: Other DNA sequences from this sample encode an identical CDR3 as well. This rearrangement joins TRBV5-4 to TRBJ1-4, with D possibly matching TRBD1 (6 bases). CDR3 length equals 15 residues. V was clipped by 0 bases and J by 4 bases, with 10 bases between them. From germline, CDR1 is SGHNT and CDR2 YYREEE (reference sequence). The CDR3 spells CASSLGGAGNEKLFF. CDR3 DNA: TGTGCCAGCAGCTTGGGGGGGGCGGGTAATGAAAAACTGTTTTTT. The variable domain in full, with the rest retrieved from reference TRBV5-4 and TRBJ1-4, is ETGVTQSPTHLIKTRGQQVTLRCSSQSGHNTVSWYQQALGQGPQFIFQYYREEENGRGNFPPRFSGLQFPNYSSELNVNALELDDSALYLCASSLGGAGNEKLFFGSGTQLSVL.

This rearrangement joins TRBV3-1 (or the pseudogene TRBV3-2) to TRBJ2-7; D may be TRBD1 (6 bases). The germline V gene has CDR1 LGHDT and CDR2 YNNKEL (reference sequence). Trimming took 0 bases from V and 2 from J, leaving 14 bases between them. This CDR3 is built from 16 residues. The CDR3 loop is CASSQEAWGLAYEQYF. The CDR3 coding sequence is TGTGCCAGCAGCCAAGAAGCATGGGGGCTTGCCTACGAGCAGTACTTC.

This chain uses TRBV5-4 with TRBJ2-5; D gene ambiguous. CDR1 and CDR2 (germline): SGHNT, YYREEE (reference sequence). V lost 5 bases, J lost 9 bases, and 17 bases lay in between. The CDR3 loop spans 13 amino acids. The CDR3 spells CASRLWGLTAQYF. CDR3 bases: TGTGCCAGCAGGCTGTGGGGTCTCACGGCCCAGTACTTC.

CDR3 sequence: CASSLRDRGTYTF. The CDR3 DNA reads as TGTGCCAGCAGCCTACGGGACAGGGGGACCTACACCTTC. The chain joins TRBV3-1 (or the pseudogene TRBV3-2) to TRBJ1-2; 11 nucleotides agree with TRBD1. This CDR3 has 13 residues. V lost 4 bases to trimming and J lost 10 bases; unmatched junction nucleotides: 5. Per germline, CDR1 LGHDT and CDR2 YNNKEL (reference sequence).

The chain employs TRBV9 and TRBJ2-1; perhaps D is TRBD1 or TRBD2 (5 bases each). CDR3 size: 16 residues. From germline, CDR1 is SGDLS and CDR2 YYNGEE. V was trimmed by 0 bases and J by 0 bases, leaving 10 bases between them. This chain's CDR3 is CASSVGGKSSYNEQFF. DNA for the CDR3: TGTGCCAGCAGCGTAGGGGGGAAGAGCTCCTACAATGAGCAGTTCTTC.

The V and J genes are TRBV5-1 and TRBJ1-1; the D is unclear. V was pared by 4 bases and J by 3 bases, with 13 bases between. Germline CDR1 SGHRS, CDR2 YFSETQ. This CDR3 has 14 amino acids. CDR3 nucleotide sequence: TGCGCCAGCAGCCCGAACAGACCATACACTGAAGCTTTCTTT. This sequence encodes CASSPNRPYTEAFF.

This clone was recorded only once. CDR3 region: CASSSLGNEQFF. The DNA of the CDR3 is TGCGCCAGCAGCTCCCTCGGGAATGAGCAGTTCTTC. This rearrangement joins TRBV10-1 to TRBJ2-1; D unresolved. From germline, CDR1 is WNHNN and CDR2 SYGVQD (reference sequence). V lost 6 bases and J lost 7, with 10 bases in between. This CDR3 comprises 12 residues.

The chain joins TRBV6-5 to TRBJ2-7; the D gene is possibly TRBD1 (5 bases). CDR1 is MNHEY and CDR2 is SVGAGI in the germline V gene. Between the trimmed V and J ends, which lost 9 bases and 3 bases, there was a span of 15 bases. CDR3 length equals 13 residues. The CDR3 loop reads CASRWGGRYEQYF. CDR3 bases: TGTGCCAGTCGGTGGGGCGGTCGCTACGAGCAGTACTTC.

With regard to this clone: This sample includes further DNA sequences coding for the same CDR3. This CDR3 is CASSEGQPQHF. The CDR3 nucleotides are TGTGCCAGCAGTGAGGGACAGCCCCAGCATTTT. The chain uses TRBV6-1 and TRBJ1-5; no firm D call. Trimming removed 3 bases at V and 7 bases at J, with 4 bases between. Germline V lookup: CDR1 MNHNS, CDR2 SASEGT. The CDR3 length is 11 residues.

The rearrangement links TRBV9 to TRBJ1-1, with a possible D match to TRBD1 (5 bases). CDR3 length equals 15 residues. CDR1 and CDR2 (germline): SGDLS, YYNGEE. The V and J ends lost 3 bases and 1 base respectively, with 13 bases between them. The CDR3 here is CASSAHGGTNTEAFF. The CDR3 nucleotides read TGTGCCAGCAGCGCCCACGGGGGGACGAACACTGAAGCTTTCTTT.

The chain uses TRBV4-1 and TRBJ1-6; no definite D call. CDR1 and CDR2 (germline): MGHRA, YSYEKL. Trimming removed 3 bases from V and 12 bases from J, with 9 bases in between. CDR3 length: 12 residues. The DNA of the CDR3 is TGCGCCAGCAGCCACTCCGGGGTACCCCTCCACTTT. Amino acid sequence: CASSHSGVPLHF.

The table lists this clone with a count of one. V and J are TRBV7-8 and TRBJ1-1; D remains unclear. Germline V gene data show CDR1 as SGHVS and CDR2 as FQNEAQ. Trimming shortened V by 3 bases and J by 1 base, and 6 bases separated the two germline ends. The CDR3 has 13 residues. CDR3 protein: CASSFETNTEAFF. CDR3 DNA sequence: TGTGCCAGCAGCTTCGAGACGAACACTGAAGCTTTCTTT.

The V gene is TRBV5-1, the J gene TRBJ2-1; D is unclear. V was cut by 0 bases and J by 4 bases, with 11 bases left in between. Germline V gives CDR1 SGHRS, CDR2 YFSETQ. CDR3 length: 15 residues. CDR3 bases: TGCGCCAGCAGCTTGGCCGGTGGGGTATACAATGAGCAGTTCTTC. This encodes CASSLAGGVYNEQFF.

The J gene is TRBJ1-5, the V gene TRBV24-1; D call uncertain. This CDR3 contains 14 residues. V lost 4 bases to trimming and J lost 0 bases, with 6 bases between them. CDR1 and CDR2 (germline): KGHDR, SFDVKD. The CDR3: CATSEAYSNQPQHF. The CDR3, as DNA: TGTGCCACCAGTGAGGCTTATAGCAATCAGCCCCAGCATTTT.

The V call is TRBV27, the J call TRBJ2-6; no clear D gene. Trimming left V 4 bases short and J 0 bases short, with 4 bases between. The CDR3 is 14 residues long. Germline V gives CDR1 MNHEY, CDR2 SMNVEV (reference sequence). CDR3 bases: TGTGCCAGCAGTTCGGGCTCTGGGGCCAACGTCCTGACTTTC. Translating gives CASSSGSGANVLTF.

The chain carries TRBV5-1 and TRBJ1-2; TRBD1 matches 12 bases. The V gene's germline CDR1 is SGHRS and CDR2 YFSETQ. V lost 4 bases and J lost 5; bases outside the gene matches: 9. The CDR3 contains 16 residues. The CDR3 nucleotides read TGCGCCAGCAGCCGAGGGACAGGGGGCGCGACTTATGGCTACACCTTC. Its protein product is CASSRGTGGATYGYTF.

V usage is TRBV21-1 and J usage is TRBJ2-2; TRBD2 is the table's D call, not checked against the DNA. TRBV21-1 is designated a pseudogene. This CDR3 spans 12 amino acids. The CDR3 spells CASRGGTGELFF. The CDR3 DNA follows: TGTGCCAGCCGTGGGGGGACCGGGGAGCTGTTTTTT.

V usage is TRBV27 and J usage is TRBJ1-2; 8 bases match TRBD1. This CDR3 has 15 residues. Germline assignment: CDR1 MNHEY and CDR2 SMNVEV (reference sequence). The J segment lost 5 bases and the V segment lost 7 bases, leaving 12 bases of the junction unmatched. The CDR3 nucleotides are TGTGCCAGCAAAATTGCCCCGGACAGGGTTTATGGCTACACCTTC. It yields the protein CASKIAPDRVYGYTF.

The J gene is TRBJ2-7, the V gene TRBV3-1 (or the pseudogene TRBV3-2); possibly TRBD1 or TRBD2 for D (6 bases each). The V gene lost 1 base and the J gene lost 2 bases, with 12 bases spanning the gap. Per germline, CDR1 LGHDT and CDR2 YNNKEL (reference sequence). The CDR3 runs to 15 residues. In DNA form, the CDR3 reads TGTGCCAGCAGCCAAGGGGGGGCGCCCCCCTACGAGCAGTACTTC. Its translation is CASSQGGAPPYEQYF.

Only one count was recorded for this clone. The CDR3 region is CASSVDSSATEAFF. The DNA for the CDR3 is TGTGCCAGCAGCGTAGACAGTAGCGCCACTGAAGCTTTCTTT. V usage is TRBV7-3 and J usage is TRBJ1-1; D is possibly TRBD1 (5 bases). Trimming removed 5 bases at V and 4 bases at J, with 14 bases between. Germline CDR1 is SGHTA and CDR2 is FQGTGA. The CDR3 loop spans 14 amino acids.

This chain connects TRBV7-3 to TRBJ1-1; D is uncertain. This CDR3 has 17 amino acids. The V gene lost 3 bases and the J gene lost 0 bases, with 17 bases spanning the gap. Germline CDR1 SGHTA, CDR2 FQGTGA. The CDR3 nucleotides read TGTGCCAGCAGCTTGGGGTACTCCGGAGGTTTGAACACTGAAGCTTTCTTT. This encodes CASSLGYSGGLNTEAFF. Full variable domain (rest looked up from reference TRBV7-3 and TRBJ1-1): GAGVSQTPSNKVTEKGKYVELRCDPISGHTALYWYRQSLGQGPEFLIYFQGTGAADDSGLPNDRFFAVRPEGSVSTLKIQRTERGDSAVYLCASSLGYSGGLNTEAFFGQGTRLTVV.